The next 10 T cell receptor beta chains were all read from a single sample in a study of blood T cells in healthy people across ages. Combining a sample-barcoded 5' primer with a J-beta primer mix, a second PCR ran for 7 to 11 cycles. MiXCR, run by TCRdb on the 5' RACE reads, gives a single entry per CDR3 protein. This sample has roughly 1.7 million distinct CDR3 sequences, with roughly 32% found just once. Sequenced input: blood. Every receptor here comes from a woman in her thirties in good health.

This clonotype has more than one count but fewer than ten. The junction does not match germline at one end; this may be a read error. The CDR3 reads CANSWLGTGPLTNYGYTF. CDR3 DNA sequence: TGTGCCAACAGCTGGCTCGGGACAGGGCCTTTAACTAACTATGGCTACACCTTC. The chain carries TRBV7-2 and TRBJ1-2; 9 nucleotides line up with TRBD1. The CDR3 runs to 18 residues. CDR1 is SGHTA, CDR2 FQGNSA, per germline. Filled out from reference TRBV7-2 and TRBJ1-2, the complete variable domain reads GAGVSQSPSNKVTEKGKDVELRCDPISGHTALYWYRQSLGQGLEFLIYFQGNSAPDKSGLPSDRFSAERTGGSVSTLTIQRTQQEDSAVYLCANSWLGTGPLTNYGYTFGSGTRLTVV.

This clonotype was counted only a few times. The V gene is TRBV5-1, the J gene TRBJ2-1, with 11 bases lining up with TRBD2. The CDR3 consists of 19 residues. Germline CDR1 is SGHRS and CDR2 is YFSETQ. V shed 4 bases, J shed 0 bases, and the junction held 12 bases outside the gene matches. CDR3 in amino acids: CASSGEASGGPSSYNEQFF. The CDR3 DNA reads as TGCGCCAGCAGCGGGGAGGCTAGCGGGGGGCCTAGCTCCTACAATGAGCAGTTCTTC.

The V and J genes are TRBV11-3 and TRBJ1-1; no clear D. The CDR3 totals 13 residues. In germline, CDR1 is SGHNT, CDR2 YENEEA. V was cut by 5 bases and J by 11 bases, with 18 bases left in between. CDR3 DNA: TGTGCCAGCAGCCACCAACGAGGCCGTGGGGCTTTCTTT. Amino acid sequence: CASSHQRGRGAFF.

The chain has TRBV6-1 and TRBJ1-5, with D maybe TRBD1 (5 bases). This CDR3 has 15 residues. Between the trimmed V and J ends, which lost 7 bases and 4 bases, there was a span of 17 bases. CDR1 MNHNS and CDR2 SASEGT come from the germline V gene. CDR3 DNA sequence: TGTGCCAGCATTACCGGGAGGGGACGGAATCAGCCCCAGCATTTT. This codes for CASITGRGRNQPQHF.

The V gene is TRBV6-2 or TRBV6-3, the J gene TRBJ2-1, with 10 bases matching TRBD2. Germline lookup yields CDR1 MNHEY and CDR2 SVGEGT. The CDR3 sequence is 16 residues long. V was clipped by 0 bases and J by 10 bases; unmatched bases: 9. The CDR3 DNA follows: TGTGCCAGCAGTTACTCGATGAGCGGGGGGGCAGGAGAGCAGTTCTTC. Its protein product is CASSYSMSGGAGEQFF.

The chain has TRBV14 and TRBJ2-3; D may match TRBD1 or TRBD2 (5 bases each). Germline V CDR1 and CDR2: SGHDN, FVKESK. V was pared by 4 bases and J by 0 bases, with 14 bases between. This CDR3 region has 16 residues. CDR3 DNA sequence: TGTGCCAGCAGCCCCGGGACCGGTCTAAGCACAGATACGCAGTATTTT. Protein product: CASSPGTGLSTDTQYF.

This clonotype was recorded a few times. This rearrangement joins TRBV7-3 to TRBJ2-7, with 7 bases lining up with TRBD2. The CDR3 is 14 residues long. V gave up 4 bases and J gave up 6 bases; unmatched junction bases: 9. Germline values: CDR1 SGHTA, CDR2 FQGTGA. The CDR3 region is CASSSSAGASEQYF. The DNA for the CDR3 is TGTGCCAGCAGCTCCTCGGCGGGAGCTTCCGAGCAGTACTTC.

This chain connects TRBV15 to TRBJ1-6, with D uncertain. This CDR3 is built from 16 residues. Germline V gene sequence: CDR1 LNHNV, CDR2 YYDKDF (reference sequence). V lost 0 bases and J 8 bases, leaving 14 bases between the germline ends. The CDR3 DNA is TGTGCCACCAGCAGAGAGGTCACACCCGGGGATTCACCCCTCCACTTT. As protein: CATSREVTPGDSPLHF.

V gene TRBV29-1 combines with J gene TRBJ2-7; tentative D call: TRBD1 (5 bases). The CDR3 extends over 15 amino acids. The V gene lost 6 bases and the J gene lost 0 bases, with 18 bases spanning the gap. Germline V gene sequence: CDR1 SQVTM, CDR2 ANQGSEA. CDR3 loop: CSVRLRQLSSYEQYF. The CDR3 nucleotides read TGCAGCGTCCGCCTAAGACAGCTAAGCTCCTACGAGCAGTACTTC.

The chain carries TRBV27 and TRBJ2-5; D tentatively reads TRBD1 or TRBD2 (5 bases each). V was pared by 1 base and J by 2 bases, with 14 bases between. Germline V gene lookup returns CDR1 MNHEY and CDR2 SMNVEV (reference sequence). The CDR3 spans 16 residues. The CDR3 DNA follows: TGTGCCAGCAGTTTATATCCAGGGCGGGCACAAGAGACCCAGTACTTC. Translating it yields CASSLYPGRAQETQYF.